Shown below are 17 T cell receptor beta chains from a single sample sequenced in a study of T-cell memory formation after mild COVID-19. MiXCR was run by TCRdb on the 5' RACE reads, yielding one entry per CDR3 protein. Seen here are approximately 450,000 distinct CDR3 sequences, 15% to 20% observed once, and the top ten hold roughly an eighth. Material: PBMCs or a T cell subset sorted from them (not recorded which). Receptor source: an adult woman who had mild COVID-19 (a few samples of this study predate the infection). Cell type and time point are not known.

This chain connects TRBV2 to TRBJ2-5; D gene ambiguous. Germline V gives CDR1 SNHLY, CDR2 FYNNEI. The CDR3 contains 14 residues. V was cut by 2 bases and J by 2 bases, with 9 bases left in between. The CDR3 is CASSERAVQETQYF. CDR3 bases: TGTGCCAGCAGTGAACGGGCGGTGCAAGAGACCCAGTACTTC.

The chain carries TRBV7-9 and TRBJ2-3; D is perhaps TRBD2 (5 bases). Germline V CDR1 and CDR2: SEHNR, FQNEAQ (reference sequence). This CDR3 spans 14 amino acids. V was cut by 4 bases and J by 4 bases, with 12 bases left in between. The CDR3 region is CASSSRVGADTQYF. The DNA of the CDR3 is TGTGCCAGCAGCTCTAGGGTCGGGGCAGATACGCAGTATTTT.

The chain joins TRBV6-4 to TRBJ2-2; 10 bases match TRBD2. CDR3 length: 17 amino acids. J gave up 3 bases and V 0 bases, and 4 bases lay outside the gene matches. CDR1 and CDR2 (germline): MRHNA, SNTAGT. The CDR3 loop is CASSDSRLAGDTGELFF. CDR3 nucleotides: TGTGCCAGCAGTGACTCGCGGCTAGCGGGGGACACCGGGGAGCTGTTTTTT.

This clonotype was found a few times. V gene TRBV30 combines with J gene TRBJ2-3; no clear D. There are 15 residues in the CDR3. Germline V gene sequence: CDR1 GTSNPN, CDR2 SVGIG (reference sequence). Trimming took 2 bases from V and 0 from J, leaving 12 bases between them. CDR3: CAWSSSTGSTDTQYF. The CDR3 DNA reads as TGTGCCTGGAGTTCGTCGACCGGGAGCACAGATACGCAGTATTTT.

J is TRBJ2-1 and V is TRBV7-3, with 8 bases matching TRBD2. Trimming at V came to 5 bases and at J to 5 bases, leaving 8 bases not matched to a gene. Germline CDR1 SGHTA, CDR2 FQGTGA. The CDR3 spans 15 residues. The CDR3 DNA follows: TGTGCCAGCAGCCCTCGCAGCGGGAGTAACAATGAGCAGTTCTTC. Translation gives CASSPRSGSNNEQFF. Variable domain in full (rest from reference TRBV7-3 and TRBJ2-1): GAGVSQTPSNKVTEKGKYVELRCDPISGHTALYWYRQSLGQGPEFLIYFQGTGAADDSGLPNDRFFAVRPEGSVSTLKIQRTERGDSAVYLCASSPRSGSNNEQFFGPGTRLTVL.

The CDR3 is CASSLGLLAGASSYNEQFF. CDR3 nucleotide sequence: TGTGCCAGCAGCTTAGGCCTCCTAGCGGGGGCGAGCTCCTACAATGAGCAGTTCTTC. The chain employs TRBV7-9 and TRBJ2-1, with 10 nucleotides matching TRBD2. The CDR3 consists of 19 residues. The V segment lost 1 base and the J segment 0 bases; nucleotides outside the gene matches: 9. The germline V gene has CDR1 SEHNR and CDR2 FQNEAQ (reference sequence).

As concerns this clonotype: Compared with germline, one end of the junction differs, possibly owing to a read error. V and J are TRBV29-1 and TRBJ2-5; D may be TRBD2 (6 bases). CDR3 size: 13 residues. Looked up from germline, CDR1 is SQVTM and CDR2 is ANQGSEA. CDR3 residues: CSVVGGTWETQYF. The DNA for the CDR3 is TGCAGCGTTGTCGGGGGAACCTGGGAGACACAGTACTTC.

This clonotype turned up a few times. This rearrangement joins TRBV3-1 to TRBJ2-1, with D unresolved. The germline V and J ends were trimmed by 2 bases and 9 bases, with 17 bases remaining between them. The CDR3 extends over 15 amino acids. Germline loops: CDR1 LGHDT, CDR2 YNNKEL (reference sequence). CDR3: CASSQSELPRGEQFF. In nucleotides, the CDR3 is TGTGCCAGCAGCCAATCTGAACTACCACGAGGTGAGCAGTTCTTC.

V usage is TRBV12-3 or TRBV12-4 and J usage is TRBJ2-1; TRBD2 agrees at 11 bases. V lost 6 bases and J lost 4; bases outside the gene matches: 5. The CDR3 sequence is 15 residues long. The chain's CDR3 is CASRIAGGAYNEQFF. The CDR3 DNA follows: TGTGCCAGCAGAATAGCGGGAGGGGCTTACAATGAGCAGTTCTTC.

This chain joins TRBV5-1 and TRBJ2-7; TRBD1 matches 8 bases. V gave up 3 bases and J gave up 1 base; unmatched junction bases: 9. Looked up from germline, CDR1 is SGHRS and CDR2 is YFSETQ. This CDR3 has 16 amino acids. The CDR3, as DNA: TGCGCCAGCAGCTGGGGACAGGCGGCGAGTTCCTACGAGCAGTACTTC. Translating gives CASSWGQAASSYEQYF.

In this sample, this clonotype turned up many times. This chain connects TRBV9 to TRBJ2-7; 9 bases align to TRBD1. The germline V gene has CDR1 SGDLS and CDR2 YYNGEE. The CDR3 is made up of 13 amino acids. V shed 7 bases, J shed 1 base, and the junction held 3 bases outside the gene matches. The CDR3 DNA is TGTGCCAGCGCGGACAGGGGATCCTACGAGCAGTACTTC. It encodes CASADRGSYEQYF.

The table lists this clonotype with a few counts. The V call is TRBV4-1, the J call TRBJ2-2; D call uncertain. V was pared by 1 base and J by 4 bases, with 16 bases between. The CDR3 covers 17 residues. Germline assignment: CDR1 MGHRA and CDR2 YSYEKL. The CDR3 DNA follows: TGCGCCAGCAGCCAAGCTATACCCTCCCTTCCCACCGGGGAGCTGTTTTTT. It specifies CASSQAIPSLPTGELFF.

The genes are TRBV5-1 and TRBJ2-1; 7 bases map to TRBD2. The CDR3 totals 15 residues. The J segment lost 7 bases and the V segment lost 1 base, leaving 8 bases of the junction unmatched. Germline V gives CDR1 SGHRS, CDR2 YFSETQ. CDR3 residues: CASSLTTSEGNEQFF. Written as DNA, the CDR3 is TGCGCCAGCAGCTTGACAACTAGCGAGGGAAATGAGCAGTTCTTC. The whole variable domain, remainder taken from reference TRBV5-1 and TRBJ2-1, is KAGVTQTPRYLIKTRGQQVTLSCSPISGHRSVSWYQQTPGQGLQFLFEYFSETQRNKGNFPGRFSGRQFSNSRSEMNVSTLELGDSALYLCASSLTTSEGNEQFFGPGTRLTVL.

This clonotype appeared a few times. V and J are TRBV18 and TRBJ2-1; D is undetermined. Trimming left V 4 bases short and J 0 bases short, with 13 bases between. Looked up from germline, CDR1 is KGHSH and CDR2 is LQKENI. The CDR3 sequence is 16 residues long. CDR3 nucleotides: TGTGCCAGCTCACGACCCCGAGTCAGCTCCTACAATGAGCAGTTCTTC. Protein sequence: CASSRPRVSSYNEQFF.

This clonotype was detected only a few times. The J gene is TRBJ2-1, the V gene TRBV9; 9 bases are a match to TRBD2. Germline CDR1 is SGDLS and CDR2 is YYNGEE. The CDR3 contains 16 residues. J was trimmed by 4 bases and V by 4 bases; bases with no gene match: 9. The CDR3 bases are TGTGCCAGCAGCTCAACTCTAGCGGGGTCGTACAATGAGCAGTTCTTC. Its translation is CASSSTLAGSYNEQFF.

This clonotype showed up many times. The rearrangement links TRBV7-2 to TRBJ2-1, with D tentatively TRBD2 (7 bases). V was shortened by 5 bases and J by 6 bases, with 23 bases between the two germline ends. There are 17 residues in the CDR3. CDR1 is SGHTA and CDR2 is FQGNSA in the germline V gene. The CDR3 region has the DNA TGTGCCAGCAGCCCTCTCATGGGGGGGCGTGGGGGCAATGAGCAGTTCTTC. It yields the protein CASSPLMGGRGGNEQFF. Complete variable domain (other parts from reference TRBV7-2 and TRBJ2-1): GAGVSQSPSNKVTEKGKDVELRCDPISGHTALYWYRQSLGQGLEFLIYFQGNSAPDKSGLPSDRFSAERTGGSVSTLTIQRTQQEDSAVYLCASSPLMGGRGGNEQFFGPGTRLTVL.

This sequence joins TRBV10-3 and TRBJ2-1; 13 bases line up with TRBD2. Germline V gene data show CDR1 as ENHRY and CDR2 as SYGVKD. J lost 5 bases, V lost 3 bases, and 7 bases had no gene match. This CDR3 is 17 amino acids long. In nucleotides, the CDR3 is TGTGCCATCAGTGACGGGACTAGCGGGACCTTAAACAATGAGCAGTTCTTC. This sequence encodes CAISDGTSGTLNNEQFF.